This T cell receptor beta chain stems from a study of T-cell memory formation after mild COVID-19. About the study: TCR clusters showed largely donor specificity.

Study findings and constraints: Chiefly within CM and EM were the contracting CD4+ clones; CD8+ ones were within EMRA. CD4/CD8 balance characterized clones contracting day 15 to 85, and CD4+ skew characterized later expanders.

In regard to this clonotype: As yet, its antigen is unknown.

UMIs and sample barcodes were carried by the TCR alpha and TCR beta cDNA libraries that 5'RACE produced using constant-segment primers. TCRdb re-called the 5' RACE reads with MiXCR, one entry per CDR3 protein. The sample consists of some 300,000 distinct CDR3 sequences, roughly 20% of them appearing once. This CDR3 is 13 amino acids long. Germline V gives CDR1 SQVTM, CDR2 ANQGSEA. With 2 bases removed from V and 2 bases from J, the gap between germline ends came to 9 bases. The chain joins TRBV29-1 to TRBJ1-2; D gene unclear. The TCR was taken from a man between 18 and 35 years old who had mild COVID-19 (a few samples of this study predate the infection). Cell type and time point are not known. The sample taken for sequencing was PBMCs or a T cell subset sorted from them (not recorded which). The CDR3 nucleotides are TGCAGCGTTGAAAGGACCGAAAACTATGGCTACACCTTC. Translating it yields CSVERTENYGYTF.